This TCR beta chain is from a study of blood T cell repertoires in COVID-19. Study details: Collection of acute and convalescent COVID-19 samples took place in the United States, Italy and Spain.

Some clones are missing from TCRdb's copy, which holds only in-frame ones; the method was immunoSEQ multiplex PCR. The sample lists around 93,000 clones; over 70% were seen once. Specimen: peripheral blood. The sequence came from an elderly woman with acute or convalescent COVID-19.

CDR3 in amino acids: CASSPGTGTFQETQYF. The DNA of the CDR3 is TGTGCCAGCAGCCCCGGGACAGGGACATTTCAAGAGACCCAGTACTTC. V and J are TRBV7-9 and TRBJ2-5; 9 nucleotides align to TRBD1. The V gene's germline CDR1 is SEHNR and CDR2 FQNEAQ (reference sequence). The ends lost 5 bases at V and 2 bases at J; junction bases unmatched: 9. The CDR3 is 16 amino acids.